Listed below are T cell receptor beta chains from one sample, sequenced in a study of patients and donors after allogeneic stem cell transplantation. MiXCR was run by TCRdb on the RT-PCR reads, yielding one entry per CDR3 protein. Among 800,000 to 1,000,000 distinct CDR3 sequences, roughly 18% were seen once, and the ten largest hold roughly 6.4%. What was sequenced was blood, either unsorted or a sorted T cell fraction (not recorded which). The receptors derive from a human donor who was either an allogeneic HSCT recipient or a stem cell or donor lymphocyte infusion donor (not recorded which). It is not recorded whose cells these are; they may come from a transplant donor. CDR3s leave out the opening cysteine and the closing phenylalanine or tryptophan. The D gene is left open where the match is weak.

d_gene: TRBD2; j_gene: TRBJ2-3; v_gene: TRBV4-1; CDR3aa: ASSQAETGGEFY
d_gene: -; j_gene: TRBJ1-1; v_gene: TRBV18; CDR3aa: ASSPTSSMNTEAF
d_gene: -; j_gene: TRBJ2-5; v_gene: TRBV6-1; CDR3aa: ASSERGETQY
d_gene: TRBD2; j_gene: TRBJ2-1; v_gene: TRBV12-3/TRBV12-4; CDR3aa: ASSQSGRERNEQF
d_gene: TRBD1; j_gene: TRBJ2-3; v_gene: TRBV7-3; CDR3aa: ASSLRQGNGDTQY
d_gene: TRBD2; j_gene: TRBJ2-7; v_gene: TRBV6-2/TRBV6-3; CDR3aa: ASTGLAGGTKEQY
d_gene: -; j_gene: TRBJ1-2; v_gene: TRBV24-1; CDR3aa: ATSDRDINYGYT
d_gene: TRBD2; j_gene: TRBJ2-2; v_gene: TRBV7-3; CDR3aa: ASSPMVGTTNTGELF
d_gene: -; j_gene: TRBJ2-1; v_gene: TRBV5-1; CDR3aa: ASSLLDPRNEQF
d_gene: -; j_gene: TRBJ2-7; v_gene: TRBV5-1; CDR3aa: ASSLEQGHYEQY
d_gene: -; j_gene: TRBJ1-1; v_gene: TRBV24-1; CDR3aa: ATSDRRGGRTEAF
d_gene: TRBD1; j_gene: TRBJ2-5; v_gene: TRBV5-6; CDR3aa: ASIRTGGLETQY
d_gene: TRBD1; j_gene: TRBJ1-5; v_gene: TRBV6-1; CDR3aa: ASSRGTGDNQPQH
d_gene: TRBD2; j_gene: TRBJ2-1; v_gene: TRBV20-1; CDR3aa: SARSGRANEQF
d_gene: -; j_gene: TRBJ1-1; v_gene: TRBV5-1; CDR3aa: ASSQTGNTEAF
d_gene: -; j_gene: TRBJ1-2; v_gene: TRBV7-3; CDR3aa: ASSFANNYGYT
d_gene: -; j_gene: TRBJ1-1; v_gene: TRBV6-5; CDR3aa: ASSYHPVNTEAF
d_gene: -; j_gene: TRBJ1-3; v_gene: TRBV28; CDR3aa: ASSWAGNRGGNTIY
d_gene: -; j_gene: TRBJ2-7; v_gene: TRBV11-2; CDR3aa: ASSSRGNGPLSHEQY
d_gene: -; j_gene: TRBJ2-2; v_gene: TRBV24-1; CDR3aa: ATSDLGWGQDTGELF
d_gene: -; j_gene: TRBJ1-2; v_gene: TRBV12-3/TRBV12-4; CDR3aa: ASSSPDRNYGYT
d_gene: -; j_gene: TRBJ2-1; v_gene: TRBV20-1; CDR3aa: SGRRTRQRVEQF
d_gene: -; j_gene: TRBJ1-4; v_gene: TRBV12-3/TRBV12-4; CDR3aa: ASSPRDSFLGANEKLF
d_gene: TRBD1; j_gene: TRBJ2-6; v_gene: TRBV18; CDR3aa: ASWDSDSGANVLT
d_gene: -; j_gene: TRBJ1-1; v_gene: TRBV4-2; CDR3aa: ASSQDRDGIAF
d_gene: -; j_gene: TRBJ1-6; v_gene: TRBV6-4; CDR3aa: ASSEQGTYNSPLH
d_gene: TRBD2; j_gene: TRBJ2-1; v_gene: TRBV5-4; CDR3aa: ASSLAAGGRNEQF
d_gene: -; j_gene: TRBJ2-1; v_gene: TRBV7-3; CDR3aa: ASSPISGPSYNEQF
d_gene: -; j_gene: TRBJ1-4; v_gene: TRBV5-1; CDR3aa: ASSLASTTNEKLF
d_gene: TRBD2; j_gene: TRBJ2-1; v_gene: TRBV28; CDR3aa: ATDPTSGYYNEQF
d_gene: TRBD1; j_gene: TRBJ2-7; v_gene: TRBV20-1; CDR3aa: SARDYRTGNSEQY
d_gene: TRBD1; j_gene: TRBJ1-2; v_gene: TRBV5-5; CDR3aa: ASSTTDRENGYT
d_gene: TRBD1; j_gene: TRBJ2-2; v_gene: TRBV9; CDR3aa: ASGETGMNTGELF
d_gene: -; j_gene: TRBJ1-1; v_gene: TRBV6-5; CDR3aa: ASSYGGNTEAF
d_gene: -; j_gene: TRBJ2-7; v_gene: TRBV6-2/TRBV6-3; CDR3aa: ASSPNPQLAYEQY
d_gene: TRBD2; j_gene: TRBJ2-3; v_gene: TRBV20-1; CDR3aa: SASPLAGVKDTQY
d_gene: TRBD1; j_gene: TRBJ1-1; v_gene: TRBV6-1; CDR3aa: ASRHTGVNTEAF
d_gene: -; j_gene: TRBJ2-1; v_gene: TRBV12-1; CDR3aa: ASYPRDYSYNEQF
d_gene: -; j_gene: TRBJ1-5; v_gene: TRBV12-3/TRBV12-4; CDR3aa: ASSFSGSNQPQH
d_gene: -; j_gene: TRBJ1-2; v_gene: TRBV4-3; CDR3aa: ASSSWSGTNYGYT
d_gene: TRBD2; j_gene: TRBJ2-6; v_gene: TRBV20-1; CDR3aa: ALAGGSGANVLT
d_gene: -; j_gene: TRBJ2-2; v_gene: TRBV11-2; CDR3aa: ASSGGDTGELF
d_gene: -; j_gene: TRBJ2-3; v_gene: TRBV4-1; CDR3aa: ASSTLGEAAGTQY
d_gene: TRBD2; j_gene: TRBJ2-1; v_gene: TRBV28; CDR3aa: ASSSSGSLRNEQF
d_gene: -; j_gene: TRBJ2-2; v_gene: TRBV15; CDR3aa: ATSRADKMTGELF
d_gene: TRBD1; j_gene: TRBJ2-3; v_gene: TRBV18; CDR3aa: ASSRDRGGDTQY
d_gene: -; j_gene: TRBJ2-7; v_gene: TRBV30; CDR3aa: AWSVRVEYEQY